Presented here are 7 T cell receptor beta chains from one specimen sequenced in a study of spatial heterogeneity in lung cancer. These receptors have no known antigen. TCRdb ran MiXCR on the 5' RACE reads and lists one entry per CDR3 protein. The data contain 23,000 or so distinct CDR3 sequences, around 6% of them singletons. Time point denoted: sample taken at primary tumor resection. Whole-study results and caveats: Counts of expanded intratumoral alpha and beta TCRs tracked tumor mutation counts.

This material consisted of lung tumor tissue, taken at surgery. The receptors here all came from a male donor with early-stage non-small cell lung cancer.

This clonotype came up many times. The rearrangement uses TRBV4-2 and TRBJ2-1; 9 bases agree with TRBD1. The germline V gene encodes CDR1 LGHNA and CDR2 YNFKEQ. The CDR3 is 15 amino acids. The V gene end was trimmed by 3 bases and the J gene end by 7 bases; junction bases not matched to a gene: 7. CDR3 protein: CASSQYRDRVNEQFF. The CDR3 nucleotides read TGTGCCAGCAGCCAGTACCGGGACAGGGTGAATGAGCAGTTCTTC.

At least ten counts were recorded for this clonotype. The chain uses TRBV19 and TRBJ2-5; no reliable D call. V dropped 4 bases and J dropped 2 bases, with 2 bases sitting between them. CDR1 is LNHDA, CDR2 SQIVND, per germline (reference sequence). There are 11 residues in the CDR3. DNA for the CDR3: TGTGCCAGTAGTAGACAAGAGACCCAGTACTTC. Its protein is CASSRQETQYF.

This clonotype was found many times. V usage is TRBV14 and J usage is TRBJ2-3; D is undetermined. V lost 0 bases to trimming and J lost 2 bases, with 6 bases between them. Looked up from germline, CDR1 is SGHDN and CDR2 is FVKESK. CDR3 length: 14 residues. CDR3 loop: CASSQDPFTDTQYF. The CDR3 DNA follows: TGTGCCAGCAGCCAAGATCCCTTCACAGATACGCAGTATTTT.

This clonotype was recorded at least ten times. The chain has TRBV7-2 and TRBJ1-4, with D perhaps TRBD1 (6 bases). Trimming shortened V by 1 base and J by 8 bases, and 14 bases separated the two germline ends. Looked up from germline, CDR1 is SGHTA and CDR2 is FQGNSA. The CDR3 is 15 amino acids. CDR3 amino acids: CASSLERGLGEKLFF. The CDR3 nucleotides read TGTGCCAGCAGCTTAGAGCGGGGGCTTGGGGAAAAACTGTTTTTT.

This clonotype was counted many times. The chain has TRBV27 and TRBJ2-5; no clear D gene. CDR3 length: 15 residues. Looked up from germline, CDR1 is MNHEY and CDR2 is SMNVEV (reference sequence). Trimming cost V 7 bases and J 5 bases, with 20 bases left between them. This CDR3 reads CASNWGPALMETQYF. The CDR3 DNA sequence: TGTGCCAGCAATTGGGGTCCAGCGTTAATGGAGACCCAGTACTTC.

In its sample, this clonotype was seen a few times. The rearrangement links TRBV6-6 to TRBJ1-2; no clear D gene. V lost 8 bases and J 4 bases, leaving 17 bases between the germline ends. CDR3 size: 14 residues. Germline CDR1 MNHNY, CDR2 SVGAGI (reference sequence). CDR3 amino acids: CASRDKSGPYGYTF. CDR3 nucleotides: TGTGCCAGCCGGGATAAGAGTGGGCCCTATGGCTACACCTTC.

This clonotype was recorded a few times. The genes are TRBV7-2 and TRBJ2-1; D not certain. Trimming took off 4 bases at V and 8 bases at J, with 18 bases between the two ends. The CDR3 covers 15 residues. CDR1 is SGHTA, CDR2 FQGNSA, per germline. CDR3 loop: CASSSLVYLGDEQFF. The CDR3 nucleotides are TGTGCCAGCAGCTCCCTGGTGTACCTGGGTGATGAGCAGTTCTTC.